A single T cell receptor beta chain is shown here with its context. The V end was cut by 6 bases, the J end by 6 bases, with 11 bases between. Per germline, CDR1 SNHLY and CDR2 FYNNEI. The CDR3 consists of 13 residues. The data stem from a study of blood T cell repertoires in COVID-19. Study-level background: Samples taken during acute and convalescent COVID-19 were collected in the United States, Italy and Spain. Nucleic acid was either cDNA or gDNA, and it came from T cells, B-cell-depleted T cells, or PBMCs.

Here immunoSEQ multiplex PCR was the method, and the copy in TCRdb shows in-frame clones only, minus some. The sample includes roughly 260,000 clones, just under 90% seen only once; the top ten take 3.7%. The sequence was collected from a woman in her 40s with acute or convalescent COVID-19. Material: peripheral blood. J is TRBJ2-2 and V is TRBV2; D is undetermined. CDR3 amino acids: CASSRGVPGELFF. The CDR3 DNA sequence: TGTGCCAGCAGCCGAGGCGTTCCCGGGGAGCTGTTTTTT.